The 26 T cell receptor beta chains given below trace back to one sample, sequenced in a study of tumor-infiltrating lymphocytes in primary liver carcinoma. Co-extraction yielded RNA and DNA from approximately 20-30 mg of unsorted bulk tissue. Starting material of around 490 ng total RNA yielded TCR beta cDNA via a constant-region primer. It was through three nested multiplex PCR rounds of slightly modified ARM-PCR that TCR beta libraries arose. TRBV1-TRBV30 forward and Cbeta reverse primers drove the first two approximately 10-cycle rounds. One entry per CDR3 protein results from TCRdb running MiXCR on the multiplex PCR reads. The data contain about 35,000 distinct CDR3 sequences, over 65% of them singletons. Specimen: liver tumor tissue from sampling region 4. Stated subset: tumor region T4, right-lateral pole. The receptors come from a man in his forties with primary liver carcinoma and hepatitis B virus infection.

This clonotype appeared a few times. The junction and the germline gene differ at one end; a read error may be behind it. V and J are TRBV5-4 and TRBJ2-3, with D unresolved. The germline V gene encodes CDR1 SGHNT and CDR2 YYREEE (reference sequence). CDR3 size: 17 residues. The CDR3 DNA reads as TGCGCCAGCAGCACTTCCCGCGCGCAAACTAGCACAGATACGCAGTATTTT. Translated: CASSTSRAQTSTDTQYF.

V and J are TRBV20-1 and TRBJ2-1; 8 bases match TRBD2. Germline CDR1 reads DFQATT; CDR2 reads SNEGSKA (reference sequence). J lost 8 bases, V lost 5 bases, and 14 bases had no gene match. This CDR3 is 15 amino acids long. CDR3 sequence (DNA): TGCAGTGCTTTTGACCCGGGACTAGTCGTGTATGAGCAGTTCTTC. Translating gives CSAFDPGLVVYEQFF.

This rearrangement joins TRBV5-1 to TRBJ2-5; weak D call: TRBD2 (6 bases). The CDR3 contains 14 residues. Germline CDR1 and CDR2: SGHRS and YFSETQ. CDR3 coding DNA: TGCACCAACAGCTTGGAGGCGGGGTCGGGGACCCAGTACTTC. Its protein product is CTNSLEAGSGTQYF. Looking up the rest from reference TRBV5-1 and TRBJ2-5 gives the full variable domain: KAGVTQTPRYLIKTRGQQVTLSCSPISGHRSVSWYQQTPGQGLQFLFEYFSETQRNKGNFPGRFSGRQFSNSRSEMNVSTLELGDSALYLCTNSLEAGSGTQYFGPGTRLLVL.

A remark on this clonotype: The conserved closing phenylalanine or tryptophan is absent in this CDR3, likely reflecting a read error. The V gene is TRBV11-1, the J gene TRBJ2-7; tentative D call: TRBD2 (6 bases). Germline V gene data show CDR1 as SGHAT and CDR2 as FQDESV (reference sequence). The length of the CDR3 is 15 residues. CDR3 in amino acids: CASSLTGSGEYEQYI. CDR3 DNA sequence: TGTGCCAGCAGCCTAACGGGATCGGGAGAATACGAACAGTACATC.

As concerns this clonotype: Germline is not matched at one junction end, which may reflect a read error. V gene TRBV6-5 combines with J gene TRBJ2-7, with 8 nucleotides matching TRBD1. This CDR3 contains 13 residues. The germline V gene has CDR1 MNHEY and CDR2 SVGAGI. CDR3 loop: CVSRGTGECEQYF. In DNA, the CDR3 is TGTGTCAGCAGGGGGACAGGCGAGTGCGAGCAATACTTC.

Comments on this clonotype: One end of the junction fails to match germline, which may point to a read error. The CDR3 DNA is TGTGCCAGCGGTCACTCTGGCGCGAGAGTGCGGAATGATCAGTTCTTC. Translation gives CASGHSGARVRNDQFF. The chain recombines TRBV6-5 with TRBJ2-1; D not resolved. CDR3 length equals 16 residues. Looked up from germline, CDR1 is MNHEY and CDR2 is SVGAGI.

Of note for this clonotype: One junction end disagrees with the germline gene, perhaps due to a read error. The V call is TRBV29-1, the J call TRBJ1-5; TRBD1 might be the D (5 bases). The CDR3 is 13 amino acids. The germline gives CDR1 SQVTM, CDR2 ANQGSEA. The CDR3 spells CSAGRGGDQPQHF. Here the CDR3 DNA reads TGCAGCGCCGGAAGGGGAGGGGATCAGCCTCAGCATTTT.

This clonotype was observed a single time. Sequence at one end of the junction differs from germline and may be a read error. The V and J genes are TRBV6-1 and TRBJ2-3, with D uncertain. Germline CDR1 reads MNHNS; CDR2 reads SASEGT. There are 12 residues in the CDR3. In DNA, the CDR3 is TGTCCCAGTAAGCCCAGCGCAGATACGCAGTATTTT. It is translated as CPSKPSADTQYF.

As regards this clonotype: This may arise from a read error, as a much more abundant clone is one base away. The gene calls are TRBV9 and TRBJ1-6; D not resolved. The CDR3 runs 12 residues. CDR1 is SGDLS and CDR2 is YYNGEE in the germline V gene. The CDR3 is CVSSVDESPLHF. The CDR3, as DNA: TGTGTCAGCAGCGTAGATGAATCACCCCTCCACTTT.

With regard to this clonotype: A read error may account for a junction end that differs from germline. The gene calls are TRBV5-1 and TRBJ2-5, with a tentative D call TRBD1 (5 bases). This CDR3 has 15 amino acids. Germline loops: CDR1 SGHRS, CDR2 YFSETQ. The CDR3 DNA is TGCACCAGCAGCTTGGTAGGGGTTGGGTCGGAGAGCCAGTACTTC. This encodes CTSSLVGVGSESQYF.

Note on this clonotype: The junction departs from germline at one end; a sequencing error may be responsible. The gene calls are TRBV6-6 and TRBJ1-2, with D maybe TRBD1 (5 bases). The germline CDR1 and CDR2 sequences are MNHNY and SVGAGI (reference sequence). The CDR3 consists of 13 residues. CDR3 nucleotides: TGTGCCAGCAGCTTGATAGGGGTGAACGGTAACATCTTC. Amino acid sequence: CASSLIGVNGNIF.

A word on this clonotype: The junction and the germline gene differ at one end; a read error may be behind it. The chain uses TRBV11-2 and TRBJ2-2; either TRBD1 or TRBD2 may supply D (5 bases each). From germline, CDR1 is SGHAT and CDR2 FQNNGV. The CDR3 runs 14 residues. The CDR3 sequence is CASSVDSDTGELFF. The CDR3 DNA reads TGTGCCAGCAGCGTAGACTCGGACACCGGGGAACTGTTTTTT.

There are a few counts of this clonotype. The conserved final phenylalanine or tryptophan is absent from the CDR3, which likely points to a read error. This chain links TRBV14 with TRBJ2-3, with D unresolved. This CDR3 is built from 13 residues. Between the trimmed V and J ends, which lost 4 bases and 3 bases, there was a span of 8 bases. Germline CDR1 SGHDN, CDR2 FVKESK. CDR3 bases: TGTGCCAGCAGCCGAGCATATACAGATACGCAGTATCTT. Protein sequence: CASSRAYTDTQYL.

On this clonotype itself: A read error may account for a junction end that differs from germline. The CDR3 loop is CASSLTGDTQAFF. CDR3 sequence (DNA): TGCGCCAGCAGCCTTACAGGGGACACTCAAGCTTTCTTT. The chain has TRBV7-9 and TRBJ1-1; the match to TRBD1 covers 7 bases. The CDR3 extends over 13 amino acids. CDR1 SEHNR and CDR2 FQNEAQ come from the germline V gene (reference sequence).

Comment on this clonotype: The conserved phenylalanine or tryptophan normally closing the CDR3 is absent here, so this likely arose from a read error. The rearrangement joins TRBV6-1 to TRBJ1-4; D is ambiguous. The CDR3 covers 11 residues. The germline V gene has CDR1 MNHNS and CDR2 SASEGT. The CDR3 sequence: CASSENEKLFL. The CDR3 DNA follows: TGTGCCAGTAGTGAAAATGAAAAACTGTTTCTT.

V is TRBV11-1 and J is TRBJ2-7, with TRBD2 as a possible D gene (5 bases). Germline V CDR1 and CDR2: SGHAT, FQDESV (reference sequence). The V end lost 2 bases, the J end lost 7 bases, and 18 bases lay between the germline ends. The CDR3 covers 15 residues. CDR3 sequence: CASSLTGSAEHEQYF. The CDR3 DNA sequence: TGTGCCAGCAGCTTAACGGGATCGGCAGAACATGAGCAGTACTTC.

The J gene is TRBJ2-3, the V gene TRBV5-8; D may be TRBD1 (6 bases). From germline, CDR1 is SGHTS and CDR2 YDEGEE. The CDR3 runs to 12 residues. Here the CDR3 reads CGLSQGSCTQYF. The CDR3 bases are TGTGGCCTCTCGCAGGGGTCGTGTACGCAGTATTTT.

In regard to this clonotype: One junction end disagrees with the germline gene, perhaps due to a read error. V and J are TRBV6-2 or TRBV6-3 and TRBJ2-1; TRBD2 aligns across 8 bases. In germline, CDR1 is MNHEY, CDR2 SVGEGT. The CDR3 loop spans 17 amino acids. CDR3 residues: CVSSYLSGASSYNEQFF. As DNA, the CDR3 is TGTGTCAGCAGTTACCTTAGCGGGGCGAGCTCCTACAATGAACAGTTCTTC.

The table lists this clonotype with many counts. The gene calls are TRBV19 and TRBJ1-5; a weak D match, TRBD1 (6 bases). CDR1 is LNHDA and CDR2 is SQIVND in the germline V gene (reference sequence). Trimming cost V 9 bases and J 4 bases, with 16 bases left between them. The CDR3 is made up of 14 amino acids. In DNA form, the CDR3 reads TGTGCCAGCTCCGGACAGTCCGGGAATCAGCCCCAGCATTTT. As protein: CASSGQSGNQPQHF.

This chain links TRBV11-1 with TRBJ2-1, with 9 positions matching TRBD2. This CDR3 region has 17 residues. Germline-derived CDR1 and CDR2 are SGHAT and FQDESV (reference sequence). V shed 10 bases, J shed 9 bases, and the junction held 22 bases outside the gene matches. For the CDR3, the DNA is TGTGCCAATAGCTCCCCTCCTGGCGGGAGGGGCTTTAGTGAGCAGTTCTTC. As protein: CANSSPPGGRGFSEQFF.

A remark on this clonotype: One end of the junction fails to match germline, which may point to a read error. The chain recombines TRBV6-1 with TRBJ2-2; 8 nucleotides align to TRBD2. This CDR3 contains 16 residues. Looked up from germline, CDR1 is MNHNS and CDR2 is SASEGT. The DNA of the CDR3 is TGTGTCAGCACCGAGGAGACGGGAGGGAGCACCGGGGAGCTGTTTTTT. It translates to CVSTEETGGSTGELFF.

In the case of this clonotype: An end of the junction does not agree with germline; a read error may underlie this. The chain employs TRBV11-1 and TRBJ2-4, with 13 positions matching TRBD2. The germline V gene encodes CDR1 SGHAT and CDR2 FQDESV (reference sequence). The CDR3 contains 17 residues. CDR3 region: CTSSFPGTSGTKNTQYF. Written as DNA, the CDR3 is TGTACCAGCAGCTTTCCCGGGACTAGCGGGACTAAAAACACGCAGTACTTC. Based on the CDR3 plus reference TRBV11-1 and TRBJ2-4, the full variable domain is EAEVAQSPRYKITEKSQAVAFWCDPISGHATLYWYRQILGQGPELLVQFQDESVVDDSQLPKDRFSAERLKGVDSTLKIQPAELGDSAMYLCTSSFPGTSGTKNTQYFGAGTRLSVL.

Comments on this clonotype: Without the conserved terminal phenylalanine or tryptophan, this CDR3 likely stems from a read error. The J gene is TRBJ1-1, the V gene TRBV6-6; 8 bases align to TRBD1. The CDR3 consists of 13 residues. Trimming at V came to 6 bases and at J to 9 bases, leaving 9 bases not matched to a gene. Germline V gene sequence: CDR1 MNHNY, CDR2 SVGAGI (reference sequence). The CDR3 sequence: CASSTGGTTKAFL. CDR3 in DNA: TGTGCCAGCAGCACAGGGGGGACTACAAAAGCTTTCCTT.

As regards this clonotype: Sequence at one end of the junction differs from germline and may be a read error. CDR3: CACSPRLGRRRHTEAFF. The CDR3 coding sequence is TGTGCCTGCAGCCCAAGGCTGGGCCGACGGAGGCACACTGAAGCTTTCTTT. The rearrangement joins TRBV11-2 to TRBJ1-1; D is unclear. CDR1 and CDR2 (germline): SGHAT, FQNNGV. This CDR3 has 17 residues.

With respect to this clonotype: One end of the junction fails to match germline, which may point to a read error. The chain links TRBV5-1 to TRBJ1-4, with D perhaps TRBD1 (5 bases). CDR1 and CDR2 from the germline V gene are SGHRS and YFSETQ. The CDR3 extends over 14 amino acids. The CDR3: CASSLNGANEKLFF. Written as DNA, the CDR3 is TGCGCCAGCAGCCTCAATGGGGCTAATGAAAAGCTGTTCTTT. Full variable domain (outside the CDR3, taken from reference TRBV5-1 and TRBJ1-4): KAGVTQTPRYLIKTRGQQVTLSCSPISGHRSVSWYQQTPGQGLQFLFEYFSETQRNKGNFPGRFSGRQFSNSRSEMNVSTLELGDSALYLCASSLNGANEKLFFGSGTQLSVL.

As for this clonotype: At one end, the junction sequence differs from germline, possibly due to a read error. J is TRBJ2-1 and V is TRBV7-9; 11 bases map to TRBD2. The germline gives CDR1 SEHNR, CDR2 FQNEAQ (reference sequence). The CDR3 sequence is 16 residues long. The CDR3 region is CASGLVTSGGNNEQFF. The DNA of the CDR3 is TGTGCCAGCGGCTTAGTCACTAGCGGGGGAAACAATGAGCAGTTCTTC.